This T cell receptor beta chain was captured in a study of Ad26.COV2.S vaccination and SARS-CoV-2 variants. The treatment was: some 19 received Ad26.COV2.S at low or high dose, single or two shots; several received placebo; per-sample allocation not given. After the first vaccine or placebo injection, samples were drawn on day 63. Sequencing used immunoSEQ multiplex PCR; TCRdb keeps in-frame clones, though not all of them. The sample has roughly 680,000 clones; 70% to 90% are singletons. V was pared by 3 bases and J by 4 bases, with 12 bases between. The CDR3 runs to 13 residues. Germline loops: CDR1 GTSNPN, CDR2 SVGIG (reference sequence).

The rearrangement links TRBV30 to TRBJ2-5; the D gene is possibly TRBD2 (5 bases). The origin of this receptor is a person aged 18-65 years who received the Ad26.COV2.S COVID-19 vaccine or a placebo. Specimen: peripheral blood, collected in a trial of Ad26.COV2.S vaccine versus placebo. This chain's CDR3 is CAWRTSGRETQYF. The CDR3 nucleotides read TGTGCCTGGAGAACAAGCGGCCGAGAGACCCAGTACTTC.